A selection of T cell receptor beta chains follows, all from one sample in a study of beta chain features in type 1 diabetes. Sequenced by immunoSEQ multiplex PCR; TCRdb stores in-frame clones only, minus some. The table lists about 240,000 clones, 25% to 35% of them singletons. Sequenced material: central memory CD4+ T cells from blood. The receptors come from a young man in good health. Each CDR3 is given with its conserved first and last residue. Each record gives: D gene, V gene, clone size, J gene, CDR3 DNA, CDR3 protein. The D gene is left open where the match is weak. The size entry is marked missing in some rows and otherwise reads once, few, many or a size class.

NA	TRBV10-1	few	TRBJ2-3	TGCGCCAGCAGTTCGGAGTCTGGGGGTACGCAGTATTTT	CASSSESGGTQYF
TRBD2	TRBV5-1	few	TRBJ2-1	TGCGCCAGCAGCCCCCTTAGTAGCGGGGGGGCCGACAATGAGCAGTTCTTC	CASSPLSSGGADNEQFF
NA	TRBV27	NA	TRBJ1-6	TGTGCCAGCAGTACCAGGGGCTATAATTCACCCCTCCACTTT	CASSTRGYNSPLHF
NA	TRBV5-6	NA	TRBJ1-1	TGTGCCAGCAGCAAATTATCAGGGAACACTGAAGCTTTCTTT	CASSKLSGNTEAFF
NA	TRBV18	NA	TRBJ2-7	TGTGCCAGCTCACCACCCCGGATCCAAGGGATTTACGAGCAGTACTTC	CASSPPRIQGIYEQYF
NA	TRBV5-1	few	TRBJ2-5	TGCGCCAGCAGCTCCTCGGTGGGGGGAGAGACCCAGTACTTC	CASSSSVGGETQYF
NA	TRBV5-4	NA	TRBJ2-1	TGTGCCAGCAGCTTTCAAAGTGGCTCCTACAATGAGCAGTTCTTC	CASSFQSGSYNEQFF
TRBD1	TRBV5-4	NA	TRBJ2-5	TGTGCCAGCAGCAGAGCCGGGACAGGGGTTGGGGAGACCCAGTACTTC	CASSRAGTGVGETQYF
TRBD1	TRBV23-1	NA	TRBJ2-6	TGCGCCAGCATCCCTACAGGGGAGAGCTCTGGGGCCAACGTCCTGACTTTC	CASIPTGESSGANVLTF
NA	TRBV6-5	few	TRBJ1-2	TGTGCCACGGTTGGACTCGATGGCTACACCTTC	CATVGLDGYTF
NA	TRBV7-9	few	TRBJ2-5	TGTGCCAGCAGCCAGGACACGGCGGGGACCCAGTACTTC	CASSQDTAGTQYF
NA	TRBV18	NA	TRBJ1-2	TGTGCCAGCTCACCATTCAAGGATTCCAATTATGGCTACACCTTC	CASSPFKDSNYGYTF
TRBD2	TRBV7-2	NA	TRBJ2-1	TGTGCCAGCAGCTTAATAGCGGGAGTCTCCTACAATGAGCAGTTCTTC	CASSLIAGVSYNEQFF
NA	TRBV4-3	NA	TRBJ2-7	TGCGCCAGCAGCCAAGGTTTACAGGGTGGACCTTACGAGCAGTACTTC	CASSQGLQGGPYEQYF
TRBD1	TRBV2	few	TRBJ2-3	TGTGCCAGCACCTTGGGACAGGGCGGGGATACGCAGTATTTT	CASTLGQGGDTQYF
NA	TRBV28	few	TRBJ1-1	TGTGCCAGCAGTTCATCTGGGGGCGGGAACACTGAAGCTTTCTTT	CASSSSGGGNTEAFF
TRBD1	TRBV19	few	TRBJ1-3	TGTGCCAGTGAAGGACAGGGAAGGACTGGAAACACCATATATTTT	CASEGQGRTGNTIYF
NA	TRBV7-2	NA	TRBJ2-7	TGTGCCAGCAGCTTATTGGCTAGCTCGGGCGAGCAGTACTTC	CASSLLASSGEQYF
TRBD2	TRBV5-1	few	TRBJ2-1	TGCGCCAGCAGCTTGGTGGCTAGCGGGAGTCTGAATGAGCAGTTCTTC	CASSLVASGSLNEQFF
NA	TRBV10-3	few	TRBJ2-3	TGTGCCATCAGTGAGTCGACCGGGGCCCTTGATTCGCAGTATTTT	CAISESTGALDSQYF
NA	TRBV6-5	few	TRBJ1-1	TGTGCCAGCAGTTACTCGAGGTCCCTCGCTGAAGCTTTCTTT	CASSYSRSLAEAFF
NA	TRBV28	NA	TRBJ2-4	TGTGCCAGCAGCCCCTCGACAGCGCTAGCCAAAAACATTCAGTACTTC	CASSPSTALAKNIQYF
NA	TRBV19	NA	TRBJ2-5	TGTGCCAGTGGACTCGGGGAGACCCAGTACTTC	CASGLGETQYF
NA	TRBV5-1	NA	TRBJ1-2	TGCGCCAGCAGCTTGGAGGTCGGCACCCCCTATGGCTACACCTTC	CASSLEVGTPYGYTF
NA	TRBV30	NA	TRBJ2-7	TGTGCCTGGAGTCCCGACAGTAAGACCTACGAGCAGTACTTC	CAWSPDSKTYEQYF
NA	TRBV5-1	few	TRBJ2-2	TGCGCCAGCAGCCCGGTCGGGCTTAACACCGGGGAGCTGTTTTTT	CASSPVGLNTGELFF
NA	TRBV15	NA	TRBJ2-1	TGTGCCACCAGCAGAGGCCCCACCTATGAGCAGTTCTTC	CATSRGPTYEQFF
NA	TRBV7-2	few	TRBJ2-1	TGTGCCAGCAGCTTGGACATTGGTGAGCAGTTCTTC	CASSLDIGEQFF
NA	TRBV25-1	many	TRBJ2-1	TGTGCCAGCTATACGGAGTTCTTC	CASYTEFF
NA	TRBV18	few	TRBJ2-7	TGTGCCAGCTCACCCGGGCTGACCTACGAGCAGTACTTC	CASSPGLTYEQYF
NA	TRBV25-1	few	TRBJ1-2	TGTGCCAGCAGCGCCAGCTACTATGGCTACACCTTC	CASSASYYGYTF
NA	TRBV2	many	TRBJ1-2	TGTGCCGGGGGCCTGGGGGACTATGGCTACACCTTC	CAGGLGDYGYTF
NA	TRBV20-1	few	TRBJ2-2	TGCAGTGCTAGATCGACCGGGGAGCTGTTTTTT	CSARSTGELFF
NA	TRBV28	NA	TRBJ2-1	TGTGCCAGCCTCGGGGCAAACAATGAGCAGTTCTTC	CASLGANNEQFF
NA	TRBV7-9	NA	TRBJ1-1	TGTGCCAGCAGTCCAATGCCCGGGACAAGGAACACTGAAGCTTTCTTT	CASSPMPGTRNTEAFF
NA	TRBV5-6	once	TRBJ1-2	TGTGCCAGCAGCTTCGGCAGGAACTATGGCTACACCTTC	CASSFGRNYGYTF
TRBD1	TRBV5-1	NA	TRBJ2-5	TGCGCCAGCCGAAGGGGACAGGGGGCGGTGGAAGAGACCCAGTACTTC	CASRRGQGAVEETQYF
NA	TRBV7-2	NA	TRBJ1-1	TGTGCCAGCAGCTTAGTAACATTTCTCAGCACTGAAGCTTTCTTT	CASSLVTFLSTEAFF
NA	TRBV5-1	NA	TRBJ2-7	TGCGCCAGCAGTTTAGGTGGATCAAGCTCCTACGAGCAGTACTTC	CASSLGGSSSYEQYF
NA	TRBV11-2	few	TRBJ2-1	TGTGCCAGCAGCCAAGATACTAGCTACAATGAGCAGTTCTTC	CASSQDTSYNEQFF
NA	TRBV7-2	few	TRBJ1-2	TGTGCCAGCAGCAATGGGGCAGTCAACTATGGCTACACCTTC	CASSNGAVNYGYTF
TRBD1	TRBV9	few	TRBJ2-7	TGTGCCAGACAATTCGGACAGGGTGTCTACGAGCAGTACTTC	CARQFGQGVYEQYF
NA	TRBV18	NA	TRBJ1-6	TGTGCCAGCTCAGAAGGAGGAGACCCTAATTCACCCCTCCACTTT	CASSEGGDPNSPLHF
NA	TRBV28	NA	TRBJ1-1	TGTGCCAGCAGCCCTGGCCGAAACACTGAAGCTTTCTTT	CASSPGRNTEAFF
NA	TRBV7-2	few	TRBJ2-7	TGTGCCAGCAGCTTAGTAGGTTACGAGCAGTACTTC	CASSLVGYEQYF
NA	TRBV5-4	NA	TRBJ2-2	TGTGCCAGCAGCCGATCCCAGAACACCGGGGAGCTGTTTTTT	CASSRSQNTGELFF
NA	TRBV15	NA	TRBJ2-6	TGTGCCACCAGCAGAGTTCCAAACAGGGTAGAAGTCCTGACTTTC	CATSRVPNRVEVLTF
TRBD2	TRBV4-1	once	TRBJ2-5	TGCGCCAGCAGCCGCAGCTTAGCGGGAGCTACGGAGACCCAGTACTTC	CASSRSLAGATETQYF
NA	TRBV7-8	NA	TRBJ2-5	TGTGCCAGCAGTCATTATTTACCCAATGGGCAAGGGACCCAGTACTTC	CASSHYLPNGQGTQYF
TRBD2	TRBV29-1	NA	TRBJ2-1	TGCAGCGTGGAGGGACTAGCGGGCCATGAGCAGTTCTTC	CSVEGLAGHEQFF
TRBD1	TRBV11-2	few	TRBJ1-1	TGTGCCAGCAGCTCCTACAGGGGGCCTGAAGCTTTCTTT	CASSSYRGPEAFF
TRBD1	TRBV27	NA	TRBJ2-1	TGTGCCAGCAGTTTAGCGACAGGGGGCAATGAGCAGTTCTTC	CASSLATGGNEQFF
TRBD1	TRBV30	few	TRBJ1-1	TGTGCCTGGAGTCGCCGCAGGGGGCCCACTGAAGCTTTCTTT	CAWSRRRGPTEAFF
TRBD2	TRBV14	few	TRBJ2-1	TGTGCCAGCAGCCGTAGCGGGAGGGGGTTGGATGAGCAGTTCTTC	CASSRSGRGLDEQFF
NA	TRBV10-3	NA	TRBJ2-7	TGTGCCACCCTGCACGGAGTCTCCTCCTACGAGCAGTACTTC	CATLHGVSSYEQYF
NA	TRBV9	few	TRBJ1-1	TGTGCCAGCAGCGTAGCCCAGGGGTTGGCTTTCTTT	CASSVAQGLAFF
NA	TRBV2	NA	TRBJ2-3	TGTGCCAGCAGTAGGGGACGAACAGATACGCAGTATTTT	CASSRGRTDTQYF
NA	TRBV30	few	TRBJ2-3	TGTGCCTGGAGTAGTGTATCCAGGGATACGCAGTATTTT	CAWSSVSRDTQYF